This T cell receptor beta chain was identified during a study of blood T cell repertoires in COVID-19. Method: immunoSEQ multiplex PCR; TCRdb's copy keeps in-frame clones and lacks some. The table shows approximately 130,000 clones, with approximately 80% occurring only once. This CDR3 spans 16 amino acids. Trimming removed 0 bases from V and 3 bases from J, with 14 bases in between. Germline V CDR1 and CDR2: MNHEY, SVGAGI. This sequence originates from an elderly man with acute or convalescent COVID-19. Material for sequencing was peripheral blood. The chain uses TRBV6-5 and TRBJ2-5, with D possibly TRBD1 on 7 matching bases. The CDR3 coding sequence is TGTGCCAGCAGTTACTCCGGGCAGGGGGGTGAAGAGACCCAGTACTTC. Encoded protein: CASSYSGQGGEETQYF.